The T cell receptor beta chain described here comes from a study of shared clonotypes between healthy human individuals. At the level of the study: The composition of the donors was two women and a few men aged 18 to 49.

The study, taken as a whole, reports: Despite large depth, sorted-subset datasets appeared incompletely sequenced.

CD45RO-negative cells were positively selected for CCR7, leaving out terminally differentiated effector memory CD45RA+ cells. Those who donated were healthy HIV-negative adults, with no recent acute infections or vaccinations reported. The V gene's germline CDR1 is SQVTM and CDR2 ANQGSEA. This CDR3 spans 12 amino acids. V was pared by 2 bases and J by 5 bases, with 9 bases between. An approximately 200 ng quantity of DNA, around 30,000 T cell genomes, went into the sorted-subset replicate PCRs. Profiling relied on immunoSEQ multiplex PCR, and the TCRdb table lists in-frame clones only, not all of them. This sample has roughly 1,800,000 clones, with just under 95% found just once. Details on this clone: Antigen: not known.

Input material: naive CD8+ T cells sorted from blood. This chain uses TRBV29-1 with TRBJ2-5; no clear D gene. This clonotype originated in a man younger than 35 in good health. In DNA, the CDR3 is TGCAGCGTTGAAACGCTACCTGAGACCCAGTACTTC. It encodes CSVETLPETQYF. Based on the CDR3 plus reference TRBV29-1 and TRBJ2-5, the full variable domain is SAVISQKPSRDICQRGTSLTIQCQVDSQVTMMFWYRQQPGQSLTLIATANQGSEATYESGFVIDKFPISRPNLTFSTLTVSNMSPEDSSIYLCSVETLPETQYFGPGTRLLVL.